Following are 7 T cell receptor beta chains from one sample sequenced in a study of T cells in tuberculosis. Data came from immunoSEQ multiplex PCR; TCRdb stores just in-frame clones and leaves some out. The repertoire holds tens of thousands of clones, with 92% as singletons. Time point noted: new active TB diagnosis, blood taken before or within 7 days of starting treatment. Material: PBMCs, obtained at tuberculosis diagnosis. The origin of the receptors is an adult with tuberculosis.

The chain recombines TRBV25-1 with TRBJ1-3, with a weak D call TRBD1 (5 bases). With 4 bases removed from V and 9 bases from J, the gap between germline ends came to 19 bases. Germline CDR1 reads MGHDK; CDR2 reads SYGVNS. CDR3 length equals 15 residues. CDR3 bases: TGTGCCAGCAGTGCGAGACAGCCTGCCTCCACCACCATATATTTT. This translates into CASSARQPASTTIYF.

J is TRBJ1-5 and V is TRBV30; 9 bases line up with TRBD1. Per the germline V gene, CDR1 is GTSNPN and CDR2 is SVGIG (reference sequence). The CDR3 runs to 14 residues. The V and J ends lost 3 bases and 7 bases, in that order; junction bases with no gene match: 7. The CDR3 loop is CAWSKTGGWQPQHF. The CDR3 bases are TGTGCCTGGAGCAAGACAGGGGGGTGGCAGCCCCAGCATTTT.

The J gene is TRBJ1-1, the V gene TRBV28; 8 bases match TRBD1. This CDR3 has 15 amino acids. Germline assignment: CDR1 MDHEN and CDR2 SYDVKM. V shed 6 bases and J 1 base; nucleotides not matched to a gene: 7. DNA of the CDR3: TGTGCCAGCAGCGCCAGGACAGGGAGGAACACTGAAGCTTTCTTT. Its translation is CASSARTGRNTEAFF.

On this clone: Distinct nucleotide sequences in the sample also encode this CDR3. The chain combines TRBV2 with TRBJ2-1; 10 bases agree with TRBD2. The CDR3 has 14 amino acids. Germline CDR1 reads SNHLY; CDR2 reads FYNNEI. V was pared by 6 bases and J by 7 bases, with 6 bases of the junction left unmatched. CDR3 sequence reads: CASREREGRNEQFF. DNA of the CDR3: TGTGCCAGCAGAGAGCGGGAGGGCCGGAATGAGCAGTTCTTC.

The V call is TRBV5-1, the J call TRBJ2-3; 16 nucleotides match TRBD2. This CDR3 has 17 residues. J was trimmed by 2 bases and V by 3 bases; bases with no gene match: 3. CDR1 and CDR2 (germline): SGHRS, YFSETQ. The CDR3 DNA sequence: TGCGCCAGCAGCTCGGGACTAGCGGGGGGGATCACAGATACGCAGTATTTT. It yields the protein CASSSGLAGGITDTQYF.

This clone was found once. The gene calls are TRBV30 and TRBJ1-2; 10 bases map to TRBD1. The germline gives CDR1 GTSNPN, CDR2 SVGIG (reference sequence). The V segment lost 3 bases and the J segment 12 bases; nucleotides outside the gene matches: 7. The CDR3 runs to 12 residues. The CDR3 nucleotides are TGTGCCTGGAGGGTGACAGGGGGCATTCACACCTTC. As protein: CAWRVTGGIHTF.

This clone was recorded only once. CDR3 sequence reads: CASSQDRGQESYYGYTF. The CDR3 DNA sequence: TGCGCCAGCAGCCAAGATAGGGGACAGGAATCCTACTATGGCTACACCTTC. This chain joins TRBV4-1 and TRBJ1-2; 8 nucleotides agree with TRBD1. V trimming: 0 bases; J trimming: 3 bases; junction bases outside the gene matches: 9. Germline assignment: CDR1 MGHRA and CDR2 YSYEKL. There are 17 residues in the CDR3.